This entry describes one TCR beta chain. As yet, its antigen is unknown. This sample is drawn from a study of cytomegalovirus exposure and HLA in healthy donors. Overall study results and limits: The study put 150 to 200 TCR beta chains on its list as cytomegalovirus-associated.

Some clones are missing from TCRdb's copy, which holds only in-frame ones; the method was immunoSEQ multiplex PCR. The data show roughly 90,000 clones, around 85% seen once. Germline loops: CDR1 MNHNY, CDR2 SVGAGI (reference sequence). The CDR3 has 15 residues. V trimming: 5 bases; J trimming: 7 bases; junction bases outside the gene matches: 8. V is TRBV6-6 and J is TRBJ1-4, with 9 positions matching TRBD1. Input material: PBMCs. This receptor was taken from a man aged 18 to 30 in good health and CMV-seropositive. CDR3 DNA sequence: TGTGCCAGCAGTGCCCATACGACAGGGGGTGAAAAACTGTTTTTT. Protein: CASSAHTTGGEKLFF.